Shown below are 16 T cell receptor beta chains from a single sample sequenced in a study of OX40 agonist ivuxolimab in advanced cancers. The assay was immunoSEQ multiplex PCR, and TCRdb's table has in-frame clones only and misses some. The table has around 80,000 clones, around 86% seen once. Material: CD4+ or CD8+ T cells sorted from blood, obtained in a trial of the OX40 agonist ivuxolimab. The receptors stem from an adult with an advanced solid tumor such as melanoma, head and neck, liver or kidney cancer.

The rearrangement links TRBV5-1 to TRBJ2-1; TRBD2 aligns across 7 bases. This CDR3 is built from 16 residues. Germline V lookup: CDR1 SGHRS, CDR2 YFSETQ. The trim removed 1 base at V and 0 bases at J, leaving 4 bases unmatched. Here the CDR3 reads CASSLRSGASYNEQFF. The CDR3 bases are TGCGCCAGCAGCTTGCGGAGCGGGGCCTCCTACAATGAGCAGTTCTTC. The whole variable domain, filled in from reference TRBV5-1 and TRBJ2-1, reads KAGVTQTPRYLIKTRGQQVTLSCSPISGHRSVSWYQQTPGQGLQFLFEYFSETQRNKGNFPGRFSGRQFSNSRSEMNVSTLELGDSALYLCASSLRSGASYNEQFFGPGTRLTVL.

The rearrangement uses TRBV2 and TRBJ2-3; D assignment may be TRBD1 or TRBD2 (6 bases each). This CDR3 is 15 amino acids long. Germline V gene sequence: CDR1 SNHLY, CDR2 FYNNEI. Trimming pared 3 bases from V and 6 bases from J, leaving 16 bases between. DNA of the CDR3: TGTGCCAGCAGTGATTTAGGGGGGTACGTGGATACGCAGTATTTT. Its translation: CASSDLGGYVDTQYF.

This chain joins TRBV10-2 and TRBJ2-7, with no clear D. CDR3 length: 11 amino acids. Per the germline V gene, CDR1 is WSHSY and CDR2 is SAAADI. V lost 3 bases and J lost 6, with 6 bases in between. The CDR3 region is CASSEHVEQYV. The CDR3 DNA is TGCGCCAGCAGTGAACATGTCGAGCAGTACGTC.

In this sample, this clone turned up once. This sequence joins TRBV27 and TRBJ1-1; no definite D call. This CDR3 has 16 residues. In germline, CDR1 is MNHEY, CDR2 SMNVEV (reference sequence). The V end was cut by 7 bases, the J end by 0 bases, with 18 bases between. The CDR3: CASTPLGRRMNTEAFF. The CDR3, as DNA: TGTGCCAGCACCCCCCTCGGACGAAGGATGAACACTGAAGCTTTCTTT.

The CDR3 coding sequence is TGTGCCAGCATAAAGACAGGGGGCAGTGGTGGCTACACCTTC. Translation gives CASIKTGGSGGYTF. The genes are TRBV28 and TRBJ1-2; TRBD1 aligns across 10 bases. In germline, CDR1 is MDHEN, CDR2 SYDVKM. V was pared by 7 bases and J by 7 bases, with 9 bases of the junction left unmatched. This CDR3 contains 14 residues.

As concerns this clone: The same CDR3 is also encoded by other DNA sequences in this sample. The V gene is TRBV12-5, the J gene TRBJ2-5, with D unclear. The V gene lost 0 bases and the J gene lost 2 bases, with 1 base spanning the gap. This CDR3 is built from 12 residues. From germline, CDR1 is LGHNT and CDR2 FRNRAP. The CDR3 DNA is TGTGCTAGTGGTTTGGTACAAGAGACCCAGTACTTC. Translation gives CASGLVQETQYF.

The chain joins TRBV4-2 to TRBJ2-7; TRBD1 is a possible D gene (6 bases). The CDR3 is 16 residues long. Germline values: CDR1 LGHNA, CDR2 YNFKEQ. V shed 0 bases and J shed 3 bases, with 15 bases lying between them. CDR3 sequence (DNA): TGTGCCAGCAGCCAAGAGCAGGGGCCCTCGATCTACGAGCAGTACTTC. Encoded protein: CASSQEQGPSIYEQYF.

V gene TRBV11-1 combines with J gene TRBJ1-1, with 7 bases lining up with TRBD1. There are 14 residues in the CDR3. Trimming took 3 bases from V and 3 from J; bases not matched to a gene: 4. Germline loops: CDR1 SGHAT, CDR2 FQDESV (reference sequence). CDR3 sequence (DNA): TGTGCCAGCAGCTTCACAGGGGCGGACACTGAAGCTTTCTTT. Translated: CASSFTGADTEAFF.

The chain has TRBV19 and TRBJ2-2, with 7 positions matching TRBD2. After removal of 7 bases from V and 4 bases from J, the junction contained 15 bases not matched to a gene. Germline V CDR1 and CDR2: LNHDA, SQIVND (reference sequence). This CDR3 is 17 amino acids long. This chain's CDR3 is CASTPGVGLGFTGELFF. CDR3 coding DNA: TGTGCCAGTACCCCGGGAGTAGGACTAGGGTTCACCGGGGAGCTGTTTTTT.

A single count supports this clone. The chain employs TRBV5-4 and TRBJ2-1, with TRBD2 matching 13 bases. There are 18 residues in the CDR3. With V trimmed by 2 bases and J by 0 bases, 5 bases remained unmatched. Germline-derived CDR1 and CDR2 are SGHNT and YYREEE (reference sequence). CDR3 coding DNA: TGTGCCAGCAGCTTAGGACTAGCGGGGGCCCTCTCCTACAATGAGCAGTTCTTC. Its translation is CASSLGLAGALSYNEQFF.

This sequence joins TRBV10-2 and TRBJ2-5; tentatively, D is TRBD2 (7 bases). Trimming removed 2 bases from V and 4 bases from J, with 11 bases in between. The CDR3 loop spans 14 amino acids. CDR1 is WSHSY, CDR2 SAAADI, per germline. The CDR3 DNA follows: TGCGCCAGCAGTGAGGGGGGGGGCCGAGAGACCCAGTACTTC. Its protein product is CASSEGGGRETQYF.

The gene calls are TRBV28 and TRBJ2-3; 8 bases match TRBD2. V dropped 3 bases and J dropped 0; count of bases not matched to a gene: 5. Germline V gives CDR1 MDHEN, CDR2 SYDVKM. This CDR3 is built from 16 residues. Here the CDR3 reads CASSLPLAGSTDTQYF. The CDR3 DNA sequence: TGTGCCAGCAGTTTGCCCCTAGCGGGTAGCACAGATACGCAGTATTTT.

V usage is TRBV5-1 and J usage is TRBJ1-1; D is unresolved. The CDR3 extends over 14 amino acids. Germline CDR1 SGHRS, CDR2 YFSETQ. V lost 1 base and J lost 1, with 8 bases in between. The CDR3 nucleotides read TGCGCCAGCAGCTTGCGCAACCCGAACACTGAAGCTTTCTTT. Translated: CASSLRNPNTEAFF.

This chain connects TRBV4-2 to TRBJ1-5, with a tentative D call TRBD1 (6 bases). V lost 0 bases and J lost 5, with 8 bases in between. Germline values: CDR1 LGHNA, CDR2 YNFKEQ. The CDR3 has 14 amino acids. DNA for the CDR3: TGTGCCAGCAGCCAAGATACAGGGCATCAGCCCCAGCATTTT. This encodes CASSQDTGHQPQHF.

Only one count was recorded for this clone. The conserved phenylalanine or tryptophan normally closing the CDR3 is absent here, so this likely arose from a read error. This chain uses TRBV5-6 with TRBJ1-2; possibly TRBD1 for D (5 bases). Germline CDR1 reads SGHDT; CDR2 reads YYEEEE. Deletions cut 2 bases from V and 8 bases from J, with 19 bases between. The CDR3 is made up of 15 amino acids. CDR3 in amino acids: CASSLNGGTISGYTL. Written as DNA, the CDR3 is TGTGCCAGCAGCTTAAACGGAGGGACTATCTCGGGCTACACCCTC.

The V gene is TRBV6-5, the J gene TRBJ2-7; TRBD1 agrees at 10 bases. The CDR3 runs 13 residues. Germline V lookup: CDR1 MNHEY, CDR2 SVGAGI. With 6 bases clipped from V and 3 bases from J, the junction kept 2 bases outside the gene matches. In DNA, the CDR3 is TGTGCCAGCAGAGGGACAGGGGACTACGAGCAGTACGTC. Amino acids: CASRGTGDYEQYV.